This TCR beta chain was sequenced in a study of long-term antiretroviral therapy in people with HIV. Study results and caveats: Increased diversity was seen after ART, yet it remained lower than in transplant donor controls. Clones showing expansion before ART dominated the repertoire at all time points. ART adherence was not documented, and neither viral resistance nor therapy changes had any data.

Comments on this clone: The antigen remains undetermined.

Germline assignment: CDR1 SGHAT and CDR2 FQNNGV. The CDR3 consists of 14 residues. The V gene end was trimmed by 4 bases and the J gene end by 4 bases; junction bases not matched to a gene: 2. The libraries were made with immunoSEQ v3.0 at survey level. Assay used: immunoSEQ multiplex PCR; TCRdb lists only in-frame clones, some missing. The table lists fewer than 35,000 clones, about 85% of them singletons. The chain couples TRBV11-2 to TRBJ1-3, with 9 nucleotides matching TRBD1. The clonotype originates from a middle-aged man with HIV. This specimen consisted of unsorted PBMCs, obtained 3 years after starting antiretroviral therapy. The CDR3 sequence: CASSWDRVGNTIYF. CDR3 nucleotides: TGTGCCAGCAGCTGGGACAGGGTGGGAAACACCATATATTTT.